These T cell receptor beta chains were read from a single sample in a study of cytomegalovirus exposure and HLA in healthy donors. Method: immunoSEQ multiplex PCR; TCRdb's copy keeps in-frame clones and lacks some. The sample records a few hundred thousand clones, 85% to 95% being singletons. The material sequenced was PBMCs. The receptors derive from a girl aged 2-10 years in good health and CMV-seronegative. CDR3s include the opening cysteine and the closing phenylalanine or tryptophan. The listing skips clone size in some rows; elsewhere it reads once, few, many or a size class.

clone_size	v_call	j_call	cdr3_aa
.	TRBV29-1	TRBJ1-3	CSAGQSSGNTIYF
.	TRBV5-4	TRBJ2-5	CASSSGLVQETQYF
.	TRBV5-6	TRBJ1-6	CASSLGEGGKTLHF
.	TRBV5-1	TRBJ1-6	CASTSGGDGDSPLHF
.	TRBV7-9	TRBJ2-1	CASSLPTPDEQFF
.	TRBV2	TRBJ2-4	CASSDNRVNFQYF
.	TRBV30	TRBJ1-6	CAWGTGTGDSPLHF
.	TRBV29-1	TRBJ1-2	CSVAGGNYGYTF
.	TRBV6-1	TRBJ1-5	CASNQGGLNQPQHF
.	TRBV29-1	TRBJ2-1	CSVWFGHTYNEQFF
.	TRBV5-1	TRBJ2-7	CASSLFRVRPYEQYF
.	TRBV27	TRBJ2-3	CASTTLAGGTDTQYF
.	TRBV19	TRBJ2-1	CASSPTRTSGSPHNEQFF
.	TRBV11-2	TRBJ1-6	CASSPGETISPLHF
.	TRBV10-3	TRBJ2-1	CAISASGGGTYNEQFF
.	TRBV7-9	TRBJ1-6	CASSLGGSPLHF
.	TRBV7-9	TRBJ2-3	CASTPYGTSSTDTQYF
.	TRBV11-2	TRBJ1-1	CASRADRVEAFF
.	TRBV6-5	TRBJ2-1	CAGGRNEQFF
.	TRBV5-4	TRBJ2-2	CASSGGGRDRGFTGELFF
.	TRBV12-5	TRBJ2-5	CASGLGLPWGTQYF
.	TRBV18	TRBJ2-5	CASSPQGQAYQETQYF
.	TRBV27	TRBJ2-3	CASSLSRPSGRRTDTQYF
.	TRBV7-5	TRBJ2-3	CVRSLVGSLGTDTQYF
.	TRBV11-2	TRBJ1-1	CASSLGQAGTEAFF
.	TRBV10-1	TRBJ2-7	CASPGGREALFYEQYF
.	TRBV14	TRBJ2-5	CASRLTGGETQYF
.	TRBV27	TRBJ2-1	CASSQRTGGNEQFF
.	TRBV15	TRBJ1-4	CATSRRGAEDEKLFF
.	TRBV11-1	TRBJ2-1	CASSLVLAGERNEQFF
.	TRBV7-9	TRBJ2-5	CASSFYGSGETQYF
.	TRBV29-1	TRBJ1-4	CSVVSGEKLFF
.	TRBV12-2	TRBJ2-1	CASRSSIPGGLINEQFF
.	TRBV18	TRBJ2-7	CASSRTSGRPWREQYF
.	TRBV19	TRBJ1-1	CASSIRGHTEAFF
.	TRBV10-3	TRBJ2-1	CAISDSRGLNNEQFF
.	TRBV7-9	TRBJ2-7	CASSRLAGAVHEQYF
.	TRBV14	TRBJ2-5	CASSPLAGILAHQETQYF
.	TRBV5-1	TRBJ2-3	CASSLVTGSDTQYF
.	TRBV2	TRBJ2-2	CANLIWEEGTGELFF
.	TRBV25-1	TRBJ1-3	CASSPSQGSGNTIYF
.	TRBV6-6	TRBJ1-2	CASSYSIGLGGYTF
.	TRBV4-2	TRBJ2-5	CASSPGTGEGETQYF
.	TRBV19	TRBJ1-2	CASSTLGQGADNYGYTF
.	TRBV7-9	TRBJ1-5	CASSRDRGWNQPQHF
.	TRBV10-3	TRBJ2-5	CAISGTTQETQYF
.	TRBV5-1	TRBJ2-6	CASSFGQGADNVLTF
.	TRBV9	TRBJ2-7	CASSHPAGTSGTFSYEQYF
once	TRBV18	TRBJ2-1	CASSPMGQGNEQFF
.	TRBV14	TRBJ2-1	CASSVGLYNEQFF
.	TRBV14	TRBJ2-3	CASSRGASPTDTQYF
.	TRBV9	TRBJ2-4	CASSAEGRGVAKNIQYF
.	TRBV10-2	TRBJ1-5	CASTPERNQPQHF
.	TRBV6-1	TRBJ2-5	CASSRDRGGETQYF
.	TRBV15	TRBJ2-3	CATSREGTASDTQYF